What follows are 15 T cell receptor beta chains derived from one specimen sequenced in a study of blood T cell repertoires in COVID-19. Only in-frame clones appear in the TCRdb table, and some are missing; sequencing was by immunoSEQ multiplex PCR. Found here are tens of thousands of clones, roughly 92% of them singletons; the top ten hold 5% to 7%. The sample consisted of peripheral blood. The receptors derive from a human donor in a cohort sampled during active COVID-19.

The chain links TRBV6-4 to TRBJ2-2; D remains unclear. Trimming took 2 bases from V and 5 from J, leaving 6 bases between them. CDR1 MRHNA and CDR2 SNTAGT come from the germline V gene. The CDR3 loop spans 13 amino acids. In DNA form, the CDR3 reads TGTGCCAGCAGTGACCGCACAACCGGGGAGCTGTTTTTT. Its translation is CASSDRTTGELFF.

The chain joins TRBV3-1 (or the pseudogene TRBV3-2) to TRBJ1-2, with 10 bases fitting TRBD1. The CDR3 spans 16 residues. Germline values: CDR1 LGHDT, CDR2 YNNKEL (reference sequence). The junction had 9 bases not matched to a gene; V was cut back by 4 bases and J by 4 bases. For the CDR3, the DNA is TGTGCCAGCAGCCTGACGGGACAGGGGAGGGGCTATGGCTACACCTTC. It is translated as CASSLTGQGRGYGYTF.

CDR3 nucleotide sequence: TGTGCCAGCAGTGACTCGACAGGGGGCAATTCACCCCTCCACTTT. Amino acids: CASSDSTGGNSPLHF. The chain combines TRBV6-4 with TRBJ1-6, with TRBD1 matching 10 bases. CDR1 and CDR2 (germline): MRHNA, SNTAGT. The CDR3 consists of 15 residues. After removal of 0 bases from V and 7 bases from J, the junction contained 0 bases not matched to a gene.

Only one count was recorded for this clone. The CDR3, as DNA: TGTGCCAGCAGCCAAGTAGGAGGTAGCGGGTACACAGATACGCAGTATTTT. This codes for CASSQVGGSGYTDTQYF. The gene calls are TRBV3-1 (or the pseudogene TRBV3-2) and TRBJ2-3, with 7 bases fitting TRBD2. The CDR3 is made up of 17 amino acids. Germline V gene sequence: CDR1 LGHDT, CDR2 YNNKEL (reference sequence). V was clipped by 1 base and J by 2 bases; unmatched bases: 9.

This clone was seen only once. V gene TRBV28 combines with J gene TRBJ1-2, with a possible D match to TRBD1 (5 bases). CDR3 length: 13 residues. CDR1 and CDR2 from the germline V gene are MDHEN and SYDVKM. Trimming cost V 2 bases and J 4 bases, with 8 bases left between them. CDR3 DNA: TGTGCCAGCAGTTTACAGGGTAGCTATGGCTACACCTTC. Encoded protein: CASSLQGSYGYTF.

The chain links TRBV9 to TRBJ2-1; 7 nucleotides agree with TRBD2. The V gene's germline CDR1 is SGDLS and CDR2 YYNGEE. There are 16 residues in the CDR3. V gave up 3 bases and J gave up 9 bases; unmatched junction bases: 15. The CDR3 DNA is TGTGCCAGCAGCGAGGGAGTGGTCCAGCGGGATGTTGAGCAGTTCTTC. Translation gives CASSEGVVQRDVEQFF.

The CDR3 sequence: CASTVRTGGTEAFF. The DNA of the CDR3 is TGTGCCAGTACCGTGCGGACAGGTGGCACTGAAGCTTTCTTT. The V and J genes are TRBV19 and TRBJ1-1; 7 nucleotides line up with TRBD1. V shed 7 bases, J shed 4 bases, and the junction held 9 bases outside the gene matches. Germline assignment: CDR1 LNHDA and CDR2 SQIVND (reference sequence). The CDR3 extends over 14 amino acids.

The rearrangement joins TRBV9 to TRBJ2-7, with 7 positions matching TRBD2. This CDR3 has 15 residues. J was trimmed by 2 bases and V by 2 bases; bases with no gene match: 7. Germline V gene lookup returns CDR1 SGDLS and CDR2 YYNGEE. This chain's CDR3 is CASSVGGNEAYEQYF. CDR3 DNA sequence: TGTGCCAGCAGCGTCGGGGGGAACGAAGCCTACGAGCAGTACTTC.

The rearrangement links TRBV19 to TRBJ2-2; 7 bases agree with TRBD1. This CDR3 spans 15 amino acids. Unmatched junction bases numbered 5, after V lost 5 bases and J lost 2 bases. Looked up from germline, CDR1 is LNHDA and CDR2 is SQIVND (reference sequence). CDR3 bases: TGTGCCAGTAGTCCTCAGGGGGTAAACACCGGGGAGCTGTTTTTT. Its translation is CASSPQGVNTGELFF.

J is TRBJ2-3 and V is TRBV6-5, with no clear D. The CDR3 covers 14 residues. Per germline, CDR1 MNHEY and CDR2 SVGAGI. The V gene lost 7 bases and the J gene lost 0 bases, with 11 bases spanning the gap. CDR3 DNA sequence: TGTGCCAGCACCCACAGCATAAGCACAGATACGCAGTATTTT. Its protein is CASTHSISTDTQYF.

The rearrangement joins TRBV7-2 to TRBJ2-7, with D perhaps matching TRBD1 (6 bases). V lost 5 bases to trimming and J lost 2 bases, with 16 bases between them. In germline, CDR1 is SGHTA, CDR2 FQGNSA. This CDR3 has 15 amino acids. CDR3 protein: CASSPYGDTTYEQYF. CDR3 coding DNA: TGTGCCAGCAGCCCATATGGGGACACCACCTACGAGCAGTACTTC.

The J gene is TRBJ2-4, the V gene TRBV7-2; 8 nucleotides agree with TRBD2. V lost 7 bases to trimming and J lost 3 bases; unmatched junction nucleotides: 8. CDR1 SGHTA and CDR2 FQGNSA come from the germline V gene. This CDR3 has 15 amino acids. CDR3 residues: CASTKAGLDKNIQYF. In DNA form, the CDR3 reads TGTGCCAGCACAAAGGCGGGACTAGACAAAAACATTCAGTACTTC.

The chain employs TRBV28 and TRBJ2-3; tentative D call: TRBD1 (6 bases). V lost 2 bases, J lost 3 bases, and 24 bases lay in between. CDR1 and CDR2 from the germline V gene are MDHEN and SYDVKM. CDR3 size: 19 residues. CDR3 bases: TGTGCCAGCAGTTTACAGGTTGCTATAGGCAGGGGCCTAACAGATACGCAGTATTTT. It translates to CASSLQVAIGRGLTDTQYF.

The CDR3 DNA reads as TGTGCCATCTCTAGCGGGAGCCGTGAAACCCAGTACTTC. As protein: CAISSGSRETQYF. V usage is TRBV10-3 and J usage is TRBJ2-5; 10 bases are a match to TRBD2. The V gene's germline CDR1 is ENHRY and CDR2 SYGVKD. V trimming: 8 bases; J trimming: 8 bases; junction bases outside the gene matches: 8. This CDR3 has 13 residues.

The genes are TRBV5-1 and TRBJ2-1; 11 nucleotides align to TRBD1. The V and J ends lost 1 base and 2 bases, in that order; junction bases with no gene match: 5. Germline CDR1 SGHRS, CDR2 YFSETQ. CDR3 size: 17 residues. In nucleotides, the CDR3 is TGCGCCAGCAGCTTGTTCGGGGGACAGGGGGCCTACAATGAGCAGTTCTTC. Translation: CASSLFGGQGAYNEQFF.